The rows below give T cell receptor beta chains drawn from one sample of a study of early T cells in non-severe SARS-CoV-2 infection. In TCRdb, the 5' RACE reads were re-called with MiXCR into one record per CDR3 protein. The sample lists about 55,000 distinct CDR3 sequences, approximately 6.3% occurring once. This specimen consisted of whole blood, obtained at baseline. Every receptor here comes from an adult who was a healthcare worker with PCR-confirmed SARS-CoV-2 infection or an uninfected control (not recorded which). The CDR3 runs from the conserved cysteine through the conserved F or W. D genes are given only for firm matches. A clone size is listed for some rows: how often the clone was seen (once, few, many), or a class if it is expanded.

J gene: TRBJ2-5
CDR3 length: 13
V gene: TRBV7-9
D gene: NA
clone size: few
CDR3 protein: CASSWRTGETQYF
CDR3 DNA: TGTGCCAGCAGCTGGAGGACCGGAGAGACCCAGTACTTC

J gene: TRBJ1-2
CDR3 length: 13
V gene: TRBV29-1
D gene: NA
clone size: few
CDR3 protein: CSVHLGLDYGYTF
CDR3 DNA: TGCAGCGTCCACCTGGGCCTGGACTATGGCTACACCTTC

J gene: TRBJ1-2
CDR3 length: 18
V gene: TRBV10-2
D gene: NA
clone size: many
CDR3 protein: CASSDRQAVNQGSYGYTF
CDR3 DNA: TGCGCCAGCAGTGATCGGCAGGCAGTAAACCAAGGATCTTATGGCTACACCTTC

J gene: TRBJ2-3
CDR3 length: 14
V gene: TRBV12-3/TRBV12-4
D gene: NA
clone size: many
CDR3 protein: CASSKTTPSDTQYF
CDR3 DNA: TGTGCCAGCAGCAAGACAACACCTTCAGATACGCAGTATTTT

J gene: TRBJ2-1
CDR3 length: 17
V gene: TRBV7-8
D gene: NA
clone size: many
CDR3 protein: CASSSGLGGSSYNEQFF
CDR3 DNA: TGTGCCAGCAGTTCGGGCTTAGGAGGCAGCTCCTACAATGAGCAGTTCTTC

J gene: TRBJ2-5
CDR3 length: 13
V gene: TRBV6-6
D gene: NA
clone size: many
CDR3 protein: CASSGGNQETQYF
CDR3 DNA: TGTGCCAGCTCGGGCGGCAACCAAGAGACCCAGTACTTC

J gene: TRBJ2-7
CDR3 length: 14
V gene: TRBV4-3
D gene: NA
clone size: many
CDR3 protein: CASSPDMSSYEQYF
CDR3 DNA: TGCGCCAGCAGCCCGGACATGAGCTCCTACGAGCAGTACTTC

J gene: TRBJ1-6
CDR3 length: 15
V gene: TRBV6-5
D gene: TRBD1
clone size: few
CDR3 protein: CASSYSRTGNSPLHF
CDR3 DNA: TGTGCCAGCAGTTACTCAAGGACAGGGAACTCACCCCTCCACTTT

J gene: TRBJ1-4
CDR3 length: 11
V gene: TRBV29-1
D gene: NA
clone size: few
CDR3 protein: CSVFTLEKLFF
CDR3 DNA: TGCAGCGTCTTTACTTTGGAAAAACTGTTTTTT

J gene: TRBJ2-3
CDR3 length: 16
V gene: TRBV18
D gene: NA
clone size: NA
CDR3 protein: CASSQQLSGSTDTQYF
CDR3 DNA: TGTGCCAGCTCGCAGCAACTATCGGGAAGCACAGATACGCAGTATTTT

J gene: TRBJ1-2
CDR3 length: 13
V gene: TRBV27
D gene: NA
clone size: NA
CDR3 protein: CASSLGGTHGYTF
CDR3 DNA: TGTGCCAGCAGTTTGGGGGGGACCCATGGCTACACCTTC

J gene: TRBJ1-6
CDR3 length: 13
V gene: TRBV7-8
D gene: TRBD1
clone size: many
CDR3 protein: CASGQDLDSPLHF
CDR3 DNA: TGTGCCAGCGGACAGGACCTTGATTCACCCCTCCACTTT

J gene: TRBJ2-6
CDR3 length: 17
V gene: TRBV6-6
D gene: NA
clone size: NA
CDR3 protein: CASSPSRGTTGANVLTF
CDR3 DNA: TGTGCCAGCAGTCCGTCCAGGGGTACTACTGGGGCCAACGTCCTGACTTTC

J gene: TRBJ2-3
CDR3 length: 17
V gene: TRBV4-3
D gene: NA
clone size: NA
CDR3 protein: CASSQDGFEVFTDTQYF
CDR3 DNA: TGCGCCAGCAGCCAAGACGGTTTCGAGGTCTTCACAGATACGCAGTATTTT

J gene: TRBJ1-1
CDR3 length: 14
V gene: TRBV11-3
D gene: NA
clone size: many
CDR3 protein: CASSLGPENTEAFF
CDR3 DNA: TGTGCCAGCAGCTTAGGTCCAGAGAACACTGAAGCTTTCTTT

J gene: TRBJ2-3
CDR3 length: 15
V gene: TRBV5-5
D gene: NA
clone size: few
CDR3 protein: CASSWLLANADTQYF
CDR3 DNA: TGTGCCAGCAGCTGGCTCCTAGCGAACGCAGATACGCAGTATTTT

J gene: TRBJ2-7
CDR3 length: 12
V gene: TRBV7-9
D gene: NA
clone size: NA
CDR3 protein: CASSLRIGEQYF
CDR3 DNA: TGTGCCAGCAGCTTACGGATCGGAGAGCAGTACTTC

J gene: TRBJ1-5
CDR3 length: 14
V gene: TRBV5-5
D gene: TRBD1
clone size: many
CDR3 protein: CASSWGQGDQPQHF
CDR3 DNA: TGTGCCAGCAGCTGGGGACAGGGGGATCAGCCCCAGCATTTT

J gene: TRBJ2-1
CDR3 length: 13
V gene: TRBV30
D gene: NA
clone size: many
CDR3 protein: CAWRGVPGQRQFF
CDR3 DNA: TGTGCCTGGAGGGGGGTACCGGGACAACGGCAGTTCTTC

J gene: TRBJ2-7
CDR3 length: 15
V gene: TRBV11-1
D gene: TRBD1
clone size: few
CDR3 protein: CASSLADRGSYEQYF
CDR3 DNA: TGTGCCAGCAGCTTAGCGGACAGGGGATCGTACGAGCAGTACTTC

J gene: TRBJ2-7
CDR3 length: 12
V gene: TRBV30
D gene: NA
clone size: NA
CDR3 protein: CAWREGGHEQYF
CDR3 DNA: TGTGCCTGGAGAGAAGGGGGACACGAGCAGTACTTC

J gene: TRBJ2-7
CDR3 length: 12
V gene: TRBV7-2
D gene: NA
clone size: many
CDR3 protein: CASSLVGAGQYF
CDR3 DNA: TGTGCCAGCAGCTTAGTTGGGGCTGGGCAGTACTTC

J gene: TRBJ1-1
CDR3 length: 15
V gene: TRBV12-2
D gene: NA
clone size: few
CDR3 protein: CASRLRTGMNTEAFF
CDR3 DNA: TGTGCAAGTCGCCTCAGGACAGGAATGAACACTGAAGCTTTCTTT

J gene: TRBJ2-1
CDR3 length: 15
V gene: TRBV2
D gene: NA
clone size: many
CDR3 protein: CASSGIGTQYNEQFF
CDR3 DNA: TGTGCCAGCAGTGGAATAGGGACACAGTACAATGAGCAGTTCTTC

J gene: TRBJ2-4
CDR3 length: 15
V gene: TRBV9
D gene: TRBD1
clone size: many
CDR3 protein: CASSADPGTANIQYF
CDR3 DNA: TGTGCCAGCAGCGCGGATCCCGGGACAGCAAACATTCAGTACTTC

J gene: TRBJ2-5
CDR3 length: 13
V gene: TRBV5-4
D gene: NA
clone size: many
CDR3 protein: CASSLGLVETQYF
CDR3 DNA: TGTGCCAGCAGCTTGGGACTAGTGGAGACCCAGTACTTC

J gene: TRBJ2-7
CDR3 length: 15
V gene: TRBV5-1
D gene: NA
clone size: NA
CDR3 protein: CASSLGGRSSYEQYF
CDR3 DNA: TGCGCCAGCAGCTTGGGTGGCCGAAGCTCCTACGAGCAGTACTTC

J gene: TRBJ2-7
CDR3 length: 12
V gene: TRBV5-6
D gene: NA
clone size: many
CDR3 protein: CASSSGGYEQYF
CDR3 DNA: TGTGCCAGCAGCTCCGGCGGGTACGAGCAGTACTTC

J gene: TRBJ1-2
CDR3 length: 14
V gene: TRBV7-2
D gene: TRBD1
clone size: many
CDR3 protein: CASSLPIQGYGYTF
CDR3 DNA: TGTGCCAGCAGCTTACCTATACAGGGGTATGGCTACACCTTC

J gene: TRBJ1-2
CDR3 length: 9
V gene: TRBV29-1
D gene: NA
clone size: many
CDR3 protein: CSVTDGYTF
CDR3 DNA: TGCAGCGTTACGGATGGCTACACCTTC

J gene: TRBJ1-1
CDR3 length: 13
V gene: TRBV7-2
D gene: NA
clone size: many
CDR3 protein: CASRPQGNTEAFF
CDR3 DNA: TGTGCCAGCAGACCACAGGGGAACACTGAAGCTTTCTTT

J gene: TRBJ2-7
CDR3 length: 13
V gene: TRBV28
D gene: NA
clone size: few
CDR3 protein: CASSLPHSYEQYF
CDR3 DNA: TGTGCCAGCAGTTTACCCCACTCCTACGAGCAGTACTTC

J gene: TRBJ1-4
CDR3 length: 13
V gene: TRBV7-9
D gene: NA
clone size: few
CDR3 protein: CASSRLDAEKLFF
CDR3 DNA: TGTGCCAGCAGCCGACTTGACGCCGAAAAACTGTTTTTT

J gene: TRBJ1-2
CDR3 length: 13
V gene: TRBV19
D gene: TRBD1
clone size: NA
CDR3 protein: CASRAGGRYGYTF
CDR3 DNA: TGTGCCAGTAGGGCAGGGGGGCGTTATGGCTACACCTTC

J gene: TRBJ2-1
CDR3 length: 14
V gene: TRBV5-6
D gene: TRBD2
clone size: many
CDR3 protein: CASRGLAGHNEQFF
CDR3 DNA: TGTGCCAGCAGGGGACTAGCGGGGCACAATGAGCAGTTCTTC

J gene: TRBJ2-6
CDR3 length: 14
V gene: TRBV10-3
D gene: NA
clone size: NA
CDR3 protein: CATQEPSGANVLTF
CDR3 DNA: TGTGCCACACAAGAGCCATCTGGGGCCAACGTCCTGACTTTC

J gene: TRBJ1-2
CDR3 length: 15
V gene: TRBV5-6
D gene: TRBD1
clone size: NA
CDR3 protein: CASRFQTGANYGYTF
CDR3 DNA: TGTGCCAGCAGATTCCAGACAGGGGCGAACTATGGCTACACCTTC

J gene: TRBJ2-5
CDR3 length: 13
V gene: TRBV29-1
D gene: NA
clone size: many
CDR3 protein: CSVAQGVGETQYF
CDR3 DNA: TGCAGCGTTGCTCAGGGCGTTGGAGAGACCCAGTACTTC

J gene: TRBJ1-4
CDR3 length: 13
V gene: TRBV7-2
D gene: NA
clone size: NA
CDR3 protein: CASSQSQYEKLFF
CDR3 DNA: TGTGCCAGCAGCCAATCACAATATGAAAAACTGTTTTTT

J gene: TRBJ2-3
CDR3 length: 13
V gene: TRBV20-1
D gene: NA
clone size: NA
CDR3 protein: CSARQAAVHTQYF
CDR3 DNA: TGCAGTGCTAGACAGGCCGCGGTACATACGCAGTATTTT

J gene: TRBJ1-1
CDR3 length: 13
V gene: TRBV29-1
D gene: NA
clone size: NA
CDR3 protein: CSARRGLNTEAFF
CDR3 DNA: TGCAGCGCCCGTAGGGGGTTGAACACTGAAGCTTTCTTT

J gene: TRBJ1-3
CDR3 length: 15
V gene: TRBV6-1
D gene: NA
clone size: few
CDR3 protein: CASSEGPGRGNTIYF
CDR3 DNA: TGTGCCAGCAGTGAAGGCCCGGGGCGAGGAAACACCATATATTTT

J gene: TRBJ2-5
CDR3 length: 14
V gene: TRBV27
D gene: NA
clone size: few
CDR3 protein: CASSRQPFGETQYF
CDR3 DNA: TGTGCCAGCAGCCGGCAACCCTTTGGAGAGACCCAGTACTTC

J gene: TRBJ1-6
CDR3 length: 13
V gene: TRBV7-9
D gene: NA
clone size: many
CDR3 protein: CASSRGDNSPLHF
CDR3 DNA: TGTGCCAGCAGCAGAGGAGACAATTCACCCCTCCACTTT

J gene: TRBJ2-2
CDR3 length: 16
V gene: TRBV4-2
D gene: TRBD1
clone size: NA
CDR3 protein: CASSQDRDSYTGELFF
CDR3 DNA: TGTGCCAGCAGCCAAGATCGGGACAGTTACACCGGGGAGCTGTTTTTT

J gene: TRBJ1-1
CDR3 length: 17
V gene: TRBV18
D gene: TRBD1
clone size: few
CDR3 protein: CASSPLTGTGMNTEAFF
CDR3 DNA: TGTGCCAGCTCACCCCTTACCGGGACAGGCATGAACACTGAAGCTTTCTTT

J gene: TRBJ1-2
CDR3 length: 16
V gene: TRBV28
D gene: TRBD1
clone size: many
CDR3 protein: CASSLYHRGASYGYTF
CDR3 DNA: TGTGCCAGCAGTTTATATCACAGGGGAGCCTCTTATGGCTACACCTTC

J gene: TRBJ2-3
CDR3 length: 14
V gene: TRBV20-1
D gene: NA
clone size: many
CDR3 protein: CSATERGATDTQYF
CDR3 DNA: TGCAGTGCTACCGAGAGGGGGGCCACAGATACGCAGTATTTT

J gene: TRBJ2-3
CDR3 length: 14
V gene: TRBV5-1
D gene: NA
clone size: many
CDR3 protein: CASSLGALTDTQYF
CDR3 DNA: TGCGCCAGCAGCTTGGGGGCGCTCACAGATACGCAGTATTTT

J gene: TRBJ2-4
CDR3 length: 14
V gene: TRBV10-3
D gene: NA
clone size: many
CDR3 protein: CAISERPGENIQYF
CDR3 DNA: TGTGCCATCAGTGAGCGTCCGGGGGAAAACATTCAGTACTTC

J gene: TRBJ1-6
CDR3 length: 16
V gene: TRBV28
D gene: NA
clone size: NA
CDR3 protein: CASSLMTRMSNSPLHF
CDR3 DNA: TGTGCCAGCAGTTTAATGACCCGGATGAGTAATTCACCCCTCCACTTT